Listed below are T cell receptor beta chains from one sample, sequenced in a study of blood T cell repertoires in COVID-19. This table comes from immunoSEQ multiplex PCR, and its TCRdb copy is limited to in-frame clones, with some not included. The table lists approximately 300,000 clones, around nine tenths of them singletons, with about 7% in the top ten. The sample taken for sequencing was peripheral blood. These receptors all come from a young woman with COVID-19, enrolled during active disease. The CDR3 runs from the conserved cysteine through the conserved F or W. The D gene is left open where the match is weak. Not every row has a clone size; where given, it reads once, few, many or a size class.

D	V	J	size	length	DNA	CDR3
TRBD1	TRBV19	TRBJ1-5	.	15	TGTGCCAGTAGTGGGACAGCCTATAGCAATCAGCCCCAGCATTTT	CASSGTAYSNQPQHF
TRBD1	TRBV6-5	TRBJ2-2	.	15	TGTGCCAGCAGTCTTGGGACAGGGCTTAACGGGGAGCTGTTTTTT	CASSLGTGLNGELFF
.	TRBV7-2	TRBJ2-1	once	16	TGTGCCAGCAGCTTAGAGCTAGCGCTAACCTACAATGAGCAGTTCTTC	CASSLELALTYNEQFF
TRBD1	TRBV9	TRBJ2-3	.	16	TGTGCCAGCAGCGTAGTAGGGGACAGAAGCACAGATACGCAGTATTTT	CASSVVGDRSTDTQYF
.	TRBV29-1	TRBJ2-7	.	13	TGCAGCGTTGAGGGCAGGGGACCCTACGAGCAGTACTTC	CSVEGRGPYEQYF
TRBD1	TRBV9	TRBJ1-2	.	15	TGTGCCAGCAGCCCGAGACAGGGCTTGGGCTATGGCTACACCTTC	CASSPRQGLGYGYTF
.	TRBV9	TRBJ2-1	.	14	TGTGCCAGCAGCCCCCTAGCAGGTTACAATGAGCAGTTCTTC	CASSPLAGYNEQFF
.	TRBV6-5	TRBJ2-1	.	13	TGTGCCAGCAGTTACTCCTCCGAGGATGAGCAGTTCTTC	CASSYSSEDEQFF
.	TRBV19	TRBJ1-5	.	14	TGTGCCAGTAGTATACTAGGTAGCAATCAGCCCCAGCATTTT	CASSILGSNQPQHF
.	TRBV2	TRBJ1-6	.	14	TGTGCCAGCAGTGAGGCGAGACAGAATTCACCCCTCCACTTT	CASSEARQNSPLHF
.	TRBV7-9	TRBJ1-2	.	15	TGTGCCAGCAGCTTAGGGTGGGGCCAGAACTATGGCCACACCTTC	CASSLGWGQNYGHTF
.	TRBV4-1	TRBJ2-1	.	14	TGCGCCAGCAGCCAAGGGGAGGTCTACAATGAGCAGTTCTTC	CASSQGEVYNEQFF
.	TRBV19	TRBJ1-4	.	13	TGTGCCAGCCATCGCGGGATTAACGAAAAACTGTTTTTT	CASHRGINEKLFF
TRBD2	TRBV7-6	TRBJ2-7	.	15	TGTGCCAGCAGCTTACGGGCGGGAGAGTCCTACGAGCAGTACTTC	CASSLRAGESYEQYF
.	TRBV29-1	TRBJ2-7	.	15	TGCAGCGTTGAAGAGTGGCTGGGCCCTACCCGCGAGCAGTACTTC	CSVEEWLGPTREQYF
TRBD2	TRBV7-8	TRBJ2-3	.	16	TGTGCCAGCAGCTTAGAGGCTAGCGGCTACACAGATACGCAGTATTTT	CASSLEASGYTDTQYF
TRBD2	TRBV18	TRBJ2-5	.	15	TGTGCCAGCTCAAAAAGACTAGCGGAGCAAGAGACCCAGTACTTC	CASSKRLAEQETQYF
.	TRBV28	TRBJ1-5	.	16	TGTGCCAGCAGTTACAGGGAGGGCTTCTCCAATCAGCCCCAGCATTTT	CASSYREGFSNQPQHF
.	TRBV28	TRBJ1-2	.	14	TGTGCCAGCATCCCGACAGTAACAAACTATGGCTACACCTTC	CASIPTVTNYGYTF
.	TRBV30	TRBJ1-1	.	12	TGTGCCTGGAGGTCGAGAGGGACTGAAGCTTTCTTT	CAWRSRGTEAFF
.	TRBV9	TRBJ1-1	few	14	TGTGCCAGCAGCGTAGGTGCGGCAAGCACTGAAGCTTTCTTT	CASSVGAASTEAFF
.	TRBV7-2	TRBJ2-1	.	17	TGTGCCAGCAGCTTAGTTGCTTCAACCCGACTCAGGGGCGAGCAGTTCTTC	CASSLVASTRLRGEQFF
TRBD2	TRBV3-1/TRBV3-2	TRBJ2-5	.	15	TGTGCCAGCAGCCAAGTTAGGACTAGCGCAGAGACCCAGTACTTC	CASSQVRTSAETQYF
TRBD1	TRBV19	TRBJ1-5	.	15	TGTGCCAGTAGCCCTCCGGGACAGGGCTATCAGCCCCAGCATTTT	CASSPPGQGYQPQHF
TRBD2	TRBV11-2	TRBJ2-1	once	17	TGTGCCAGCAGCCCCGGGGTAGCGGGAGGGGGCTACAATGAGCAGTTCTTC	CASSPGVAGGGYNEQFF
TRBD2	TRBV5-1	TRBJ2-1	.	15	TGCGCCAGCAGCTTTTTAGCGGGAGTAAGGAATGAGCAGTTCTTC	CASSFLAGVRNEQFF
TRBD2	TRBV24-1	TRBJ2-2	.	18	TGTGCCACCAGTGACCCCCGAGGGCTAGCGGGAGCTAGCGGGGAGCTGTTTTTT	CATSDPRGLAGASGELFF
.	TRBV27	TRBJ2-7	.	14	TGTGCCAGCAGGTTACTACAGGGCCGCTCCGAGCAGTACTTC	CASRLLQGRSEQYF
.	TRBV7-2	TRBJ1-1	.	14	TGTGCCAGCACCTTCGGGGGGGGAGGGGCTGAAGCTTTCTTT	CASTFGGGGAEAFF
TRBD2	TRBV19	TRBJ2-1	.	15	TGTGCCAGTAGTACCGGGGACTATCGATACAATGAGCAGTTCTTC	CASSTGDYRYNEQFF
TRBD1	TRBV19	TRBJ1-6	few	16	TGTGCCAGTAGCCCGCCGGGACAGGTCTATAATTCACCCCTCCACTTT	CASSPPGQVYNSPLHF
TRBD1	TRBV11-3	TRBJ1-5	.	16	TGTGCCAGCAGCTTAACACAGGGGTTAGGCAATCAGCCCCAGCATTTT	CASSLTQGLGNQPQHF
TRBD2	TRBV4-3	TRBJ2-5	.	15	TGCGCCAGCAGCCAAAGCGGGAACCCGACAGAGACCCAGTACTTC	CASSQSGNPTETQYF
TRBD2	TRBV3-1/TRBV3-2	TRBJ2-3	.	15	TGTGCCAGCAGCCAACAGGGACTAGCGGGAGATACGCAGTATTTT	CASSQQGLAGDTQYF
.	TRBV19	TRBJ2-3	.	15	TGTGCCAGTAGTATTTTGGGCAGTAGCACAGATACGCAGTATTTT	CASSILGSSTDTQYF
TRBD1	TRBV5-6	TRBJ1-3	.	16	TGTGCCAGCAGCCCCGGGACAGGGGCTATAGGAAACACCATATATTTT	CASSPGTGAIGNTIYF
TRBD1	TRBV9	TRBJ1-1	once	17	TGTGCCAGCAGCGTAGATCCCCAGGGGGCACTGAACACTGAAGCTTTCTTT	CASSVDPQGALNTEAFF
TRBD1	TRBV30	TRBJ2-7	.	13	TGTGCCTGGAGCCCCGGGACAGTCTACGAGCAGTACTTC	CAWSPGTVYEQYF
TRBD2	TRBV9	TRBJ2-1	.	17	TGTGCCAGCAGCAAGACTAGCGGGCGGAGCTCCTACAATGAGCAGTTCTTC	CASSKTSGRSSYNEQFF
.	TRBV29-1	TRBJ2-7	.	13	TGCAGCGTTCGGGGAGAGGGCCCTTACGAGCAGTACTTC	CSVRGEGPYEQYF
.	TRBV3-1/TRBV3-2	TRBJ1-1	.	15	TGTGCCAGCTCGATCCGGGGGTATATGAACACTGAAGCTTTCTTT	CASSIRGYMNTEAFF
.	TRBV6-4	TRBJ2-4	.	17	TGTGCCAGCGGCCGGGTTAGTCCCATCATAGCCAAAAACATTCAGTACTTC	CASGRVSPIIAKNIQYF
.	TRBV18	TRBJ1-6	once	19	TGTGCCAGCTCACCTTCTTCCCCCCGGGATGTAGGGAGGAATTCACCCCTCCACTTT	CASSPSSPRDVGRNSPLHF
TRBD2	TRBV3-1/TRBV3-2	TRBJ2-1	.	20	TGTGCCAGCAGCCTCAAGGGGCTAGCGGGGAAACGGAGCTCCTACAATGAGCAGTTCTTC	CASSLKGLAGKRSSYNEQFF
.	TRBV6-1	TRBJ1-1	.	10	TGTGCCAGCAGTGAAGTCTTAGCTTTCTTT	CASSEVLAFF
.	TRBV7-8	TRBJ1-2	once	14	TGTGCCAGCAGCCCACTACAGGTCTCCGTTGGCTACACCTTC	CASSPLQVSVGYTF
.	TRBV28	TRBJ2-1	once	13	TGTGCCAGCAGTTTAAGTCGTCAGGATGAGCAGTTCTTC	CASSLSRQDEQFF
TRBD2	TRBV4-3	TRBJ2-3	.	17	TGCGCCAGCAGCCAAGATGGAGTAGCGGGGCACACAGATACGCAGTATTTT	CASSQDGVAGHTDTQYF
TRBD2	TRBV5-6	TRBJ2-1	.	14	TGTGCCAGCAACAGAGCGGGAGCCCAGCGCGAGCAGTTCTTC	CASNRAGAQREQFF
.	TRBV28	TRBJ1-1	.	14	TGTGCCAGCAGTTTAGGCAGGGAAAACACTGAAGCTTTCTTT	CASSLGRENTEAFF
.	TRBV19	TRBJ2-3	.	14	TGTGCCAGTAGCTCACAGGGAAGCACAGATACGCAGTATTTT	CASSSQGSTDTQYF
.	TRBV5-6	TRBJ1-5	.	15	TGTGCCAGCAGCTTCGGACATAGGAGCAATCAGCCCCAGCATTTT	CASSFGHRSNQPQHF
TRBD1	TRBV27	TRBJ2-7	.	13	TGTGCCAGCTCAGAAAGGACAGGGGGGAAGCAGTACTTC	CASSERTGGKQYF
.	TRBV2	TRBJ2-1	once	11	TGTGCCAACCGAACAGGGAATGAGCAGTTCTTC	CANRTGNEQFF
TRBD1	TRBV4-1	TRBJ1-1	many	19	TGCGCCAGCAGCCAAGAACCGGGGTATAGACAGGGGGGGAACACTGAAGCTTTCTTT	CASSQEPGYRQGGNTEAFF
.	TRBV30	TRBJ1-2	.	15	TGTGCCTGGAGTGTACGGGTCGAGGGAGGCTATGGCTACACCTTC	CAWSVRVEGGYGYTF
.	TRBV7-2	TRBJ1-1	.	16	TGTGCCAGCGGGCAGACAGGCCCCCGGACTCTTTCTGAAGCTTTCTTT	CASGQTGPRTLSEAFF